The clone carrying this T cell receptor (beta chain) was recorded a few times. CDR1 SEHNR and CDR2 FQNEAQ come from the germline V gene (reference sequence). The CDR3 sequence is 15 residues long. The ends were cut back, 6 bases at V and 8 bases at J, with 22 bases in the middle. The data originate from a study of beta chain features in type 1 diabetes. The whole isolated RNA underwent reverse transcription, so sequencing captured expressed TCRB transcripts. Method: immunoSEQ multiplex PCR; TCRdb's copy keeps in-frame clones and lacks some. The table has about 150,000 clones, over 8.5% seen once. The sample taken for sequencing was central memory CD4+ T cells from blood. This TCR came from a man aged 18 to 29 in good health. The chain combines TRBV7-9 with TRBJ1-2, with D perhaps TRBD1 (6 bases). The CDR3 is CASSAWDIARGGYTF. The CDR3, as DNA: TGTGCCAGCAGTGCGTGGGACATCGCGAGGGGAGGCTACACCTTC.